This entry lists 21 T cell receptor beta chains sequenced from one sample in a study of glioma-infiltrating T cells. Amplification of TCR alpha and beta CDR3 regions from RNA used iRepertoire nested multiplex PCR. TCRdb re-derived calls from the multiplex PCR reads in MiXCR, one entry per CDR3 protein. The sample contains some 85,000 distinct CDR3 sequences, 20% to 25% of which appear only once. The specimen sequenced was glioma tissue, nonneoplastic brain tissue, or PBMCs (not recorded which). The receptors shown here come from a human donor with low-grade glioma or glioblastoma, undergoing nonglioma brain surgery, or in good health (not recorded which).

This clonotype was detected ten times or more. The rearrangement uses TRBV6-6 and TRBJ1-6; D possibly corresponds to TRBD1 (5 bases). The CDR3 runs 17 residues. The V end was cut by 2 bases, the J end by 14 bases, with 25 bases between. Germline CDR1 is MNHNY and CDR2 is SVGAGI (reference sequence). The CDR3 loop reads CASSYTDPRKGTSTLHF. The CDR3 DNA reads as TGTGCCAGCAGTTACACCGACCCGAGGAAGGGGACGTCGACCCTCCACTTT.

This clonotype was seen ten or more times. V and J are TRBV12-3 or TRBV12-4 and TRBJ1-2; 12 positions agree with TRBD1. V trimming: 3 bases; J trimming: 7 bases; junction bases outside the gene matches: 6. The CDR3 length is 15 residues. The CDR3 loop reads CASSFRGQGAAGYTF. The CDR3 DNA follows: TGTGCCAGCAGTTTCCGGGGACAGGGGGCTGCTGGCTACACCTTC.

The V call is TRBV19, the J call TRBJ2-7; 7 nucleotides match TRBD2. The V gene end was trimmed by 3 bases and the J gene end by 3 bases; junction bases not matched to a gene: 8. The CDR3 runs to 15 residues. Germline-derived CDR1 and CDR2 are LNHDA and SQIVND (reference sequence). The CDR3 sequence: CASSMGGTARYEQYF. As DNA, the CDR3 is TGTGCCAGTAGTATGGGAGGGACTGCACGCTACGAGCAGTACTTC.

This clonotype was counted a single time. This chain uses TRBV7-2 with TRBJ1-5, with TRBD1 matching 9 bases. The CDR3 has 15 residues. V shed 3 bases, J shed 5 bases, and the junction held 5 bases outside the gene matches. From germline, CDR1 is SGHTA and CDR2 FQGNSA. CDR3 nucleotides: TGTACCAGCAGCTTGGGACAGGGTTTATATCAGCCCCAGCATTTT. Amino acid sequence: CTSSLGQGLYQPQHF.

Turning to this clonotype: A single base separates this from a much larger clone, so it may be a read error. The V call is TRBV12-3 or TRBV12-4, the J call TRBJ1-5; D possibly corresponds to TRBD1 (5 bases). The CDR3 sequence is 15 residues long. Trimming stripped 5 bases from V and 3 bases from J, with 14 bases between. DNA for the CDR3: TGTGCCAGCAGTCCGGGACTCCCTATCAATCAGCCCCAGCATTTT. This encodes CASSPGLPINQPQHF.

For this clonotype: No conserved phenylalanine or tryptophan ends this CDR3, so it is likely a read error. The V gene is TRBV28, the J gene TRBJ2-7, with 8 bases matching TRBD1. Germline V CDR1 and CDR2: MDHEN, SYDVKM. The junction had 3 bases not matched to a gene; V was cut back by 2 bases and J by 3 bases. The CDR3 has 14 residues. The CDR3 region has the DNA TGTGCCAGCAGTTTAGGGACAGGAGGCTACGAGCAGTACTCC. This sequence encodes CASSLGTGGYEQYS.

V is TRBV18 and J is TRBJ2-3; 13 bases fit TRBD2. CDR3 size: 17 residues. Looked up from germline, CDR1 is KGHSH and CDR2 is LQKENI. Trimming removed 6 bases from V and 2 bases from J; junction bases left unmatched: 8. The CDR3 loop is CASSHTTSGGLTDTQYF. CDR3 coding DNA: TGTGCCAGCTCCCATACGACTAGCGGGGGGCTCACAGATACGCAGTATTTT.

By share of the sample, this clonotype is medium-sized. The J gene is TRBJ1-5, the V gene TRBV15; 7 bases agree with TRBD1. The CDR3 totals 15 residues. The germline V gene encodes CDR1 LNHNV and CDR2 YYDKDF (reference sequence). V shed 3 bases, J shed 9 bases, and the junction held 11 bases outside the gene matches. CDR3 DNA sequence: TGTGCCACCAGCAGCACCGGGACAGTATCTTCGCCCCAGCATTTT. It codes for CATSSTGTVSSPQHF.

V gene TRBV3-1 combines with J gene TRBJ2-2; no reliable D call. Germline V gene sequence: CDR1 LGHDT, CDR2 YNNKEL (reference sequence). V lost 0 bases to trimming and J lost 2 bases, with 10 bases between them. The CDR3 length is 16 residues. The CDR3 here is CASSQEVYRNTGELFF. In DNA form, the CDR3 reads TGTGCCAGCAGCCAAGAAGTGTATCGTAACACCGGGGAGCTGTTTTTT.

The chain uses TRBV7-2 and TRBJ2-5, with TRBD2 matching 7 bases. Trimming removed 2 bases from V and 4 bases from J; junction bases left unmatched: 10. The CDR3 spans 16 residues. Per the germline V gene, CDR1 is SGHTA and CDR2 is FQGNSA. CDR3 sequence: CASSLLNPGGGETQYF. The CDR3 coding sequence is TGTGCCAGCAGCTTACTTAATCCGGGGGGAGGAGAGACCCAGTACTTC.

This clonotype was seen at least ten times. The chain carries TRBV7-2 and TRBJ2-7; 9 nucleotides match TRBD1. Germline CDR1 is SGHTA and CDR2 is FQGNSA. This CDR3 is 14 amino acids long. Germline trimming cut 5 bases from V and 3 bases from J; bases unmatched to any gene: 5. The DNA for the CDR3 is TGTGCCAGCAGCCCCGGGACAGGGAACTACGAGCAGTACTTC. Translated, it gives CASSPGTGNYEQYF.

This clonotype has at least ten counts. The V call is TRBV4-1, the J call TRBJ2-7, with 12 positions matching TRBD1. The CDR3 spans 19 residues. V dropped 4 bases and J dropped 7; count of bases not matched to a gene: 20. CDR1 is MGHRA, CDR2 YSYEKL, per germline. CDR3 in DNA: TGCGCCAGCAGCCCGGCAAGCATACAACCGGGACAGGGGGCGCAGGAGCAGTACTTC. Its translation: CASSPASIQPGQGAQEQYF.

This clonotype came up many times. This chain uses TRBV10-3 with TRBJ2-5, with D perhaps TRBD1 or TRBD2 (5 bases each). Trimming left V 2 bases short and J 4 bases short, with 14 bases between. Germline V gene sequence: CDR1 ENHRY, CDR2 SYGVKD. The CDR3 length is 15 residues. The CDR3 DNA sequence: TGTGCCATCAGTGAGCCCTTTACTAGGGGAGAGACCCAGTACTTC. The encoded protein is CAISEPFTRGETQYF.

About this clonotype itself: A read error may be the cause here, since a much bigger clone is one base away. The V and J genes are TRBV6-6 and TRBJ2-5; D possibly corresponds to TRBD2 (5 bases). The germline V gene encodes CDR1 MNHNY and CDR2 SVGAGI (reference sequence). CDR3 length: 15 amino acids. As DNA, the CDR3 is TGCGCCAGCAGTGAGTCTCCTGTCGCCAGACTAACCCAGTACTTC. Its protein is CASSESPVARLTQYF.

The chain combines TRBV15 with TRBJ2-1; no firm D call. The CDR3 length is 16 residues. The V end was cut by 4 bases, the J end by 7 bases, with 20 bases between. The germline V gene has CDR1 LNHNV and CDR2 YYDKDF (reference sequence). CDR3 sequence (DNA): TGTGCCACCAGCAAAGATCGGGCCAGGAGTGGAAATGAGCAGTTCTTC. Translated, it gives CATSKDRARSGNEQFF.

At least ten counts were recorded for this clonotype. The genes are TRBV10-3 and TRBJ1-4; unclear D gene. In germline, CDR1 is ENHRY, CDR2 SYGVKD. The CDR3 extends over 12 amino acids. Deletions cut 10 bases from V and 5 bases from J, with 11 bases between. The CDR3 nucleotides are TGTGCCACCAGCCTGGCGAATGAAAAACTGTTTTTT. It translates to CATSLANEKLFF.

This chain connects TRBV12-3 or TRBV12-4 to TRBJ2-3; TRBD2 is a possible D gene (7 bases). The CDR3 is 19 residues long. Trimming cost V 3 bases and J 1 base, with 23 bases left between them. Written as DNA, the CDR3 is TGTGCCAGCAGTTTCTTCGGGCGGGGGACACCGAGTCGCACAGATACGCAGTATTTT. As protein: CASSFFGRGTPSRTDTQYF.

This clonotype was seen ten or more times. The gene calls are TRBV6-2 or TRBV6-3 and TRBJ1-1, with D unresolved. The CDR3 contains 12 residues. CDR1 and CDR2 from the germline V gene are MNHEY and SVGEGT. V lost 5 bases, J lost 1 base, and 5 bases lay in between. The chain's CDR3 is CASSPQNTEAFF. For the CDR3, the DNA is TGTGCCAGCAGTCCTCAGAACACTGAAGCTTTCTTT.

The V gene is TRBV2, the J gene TRBJ1-6, with a tentative D call TRBD1 (6 bases). Trimming stripped 6 bases from V and 5 bases from J, with 14 bases between. CDR1 SNHLY and CDR2 FYNNEI come from the germline V gene. This CDR3 is built from 15 residues. CDR3 amino acids: CASSRRGQNNSPLHF. The DNA for the CDR3 is TGTGCCAGCAGCCGCCGCGGACAGAATAATTCACCCCTCCACTTT.

This clonotype was seen at least ten times. V usage is TRBV6-1 and J usage is TRBJ1-1; tentatively, D is TRBD1 (5 bases). Germline V gives CDR1 MNHNS, CDR2 SASEGT. Trimming removed 6 bases at V and 3 bases at J, with 11 bases between. The CDR3 covers 13 residues. DNA for the CDR3: TGTGCCAGCAGCCCGGGGCGGTACACTGAAGCTTTCTTT. Translating it yields CASSPGRYTEAFF.

Regarding this clonotype: Given a much more abundant clone one base away, this may be a read error. This sequence joins TRBV10-3 and TRBJ1-5; D is perhaps TRBD1 (5 bases). The V end was cut by 1 base, the J end by 8 bases, with 15 bases between. Germline values: CDR1 ENHRY, CDR2 SYGVKD. This CDR3 is 15 amino acids long. Here the CDR3 reads CAISELAVRGKPQHF. The CDR3 bases are TGTGCCATCAGTGAGTTGGCGGTCCGGGGGAAGCCCCAGCATTTT.